This T cell receptor beta chain was observed in a study of blood T cells in healthy people across ages. The germline CDR1 and CDR2 sequences are DFQATT and SNEGSKA (reference sequence). CDR3 length equals 15 residues. Germline trimming cut 3 bases from V and 7 bases from J; bases unmatched to any gene: 11. Sample-barcoded 5' priming and a J-beta primer mix drove a second PCR of about 6 to 12 cycles. TCRdb reprocessed the 5' RACE reads via MiXCR and lists one record per CDR3 protein. The sample lists about 800,000 distinct CDR3 sequences, 25% occurring once. The same data also went into a second study, on T cells of mothers and their children.

The specimen sequenced was blood. The chain employs TRBV20-1 and TRBJ2-4; 8 bases match TRBD2. The source is a boy aged 5 to 17 in good health. The CDR3 coding sequence is TGCAGTGCTAGGTGGTCCAGCGGGAGTGGGAACATTCAGTACTTC. It yields the protein CSARWSSGSGNIQYF.